This record concerns one T cell receptor (beta chain) sequence. Its antigen is unknown. This sample is part of a study of CD8 T cells in Susac syndrome. In germline, CDR1 is SGHTA, CDR2 FQGNSA. V lost 1 base to trimming and J lost 6 bases, with 13 bases between them. This CDR3 spans 14 amino acids. TCR beta was sequenced from blood CD8+ and CD4+ T cells. It was negative isolation that provided the CD8+ and CD4+ T cells, whereas TEMRA cells were enriched by FACS. Points from the study as a whole: The study conceded that relatively few individuals underwent its TCR sequencing and HLA analysis.

Random hexamers were used to reverse transcribe the RNA input (roughly 0.5 to 1 ug). Amplification of TCR beta CDR3 used immunoSEQ multiplex PCR across 54 Vbeta and 13 Jbeta. TCRdb recomputed calls from the immunoSEQ multiplex PCR reads with MiXCR, one row per CDR3 protein. The top ten clones hold over 0.08% of a sample with 180,000 or so distinct CDR3 sequences, less than 95% of them seen once. This receptor was taken from a human donor in good health. Sample: CD4+ T cells from PBMCs. V usage is TRBV7-2 and J usage is TRBJ2-7; maybe TRBD2 (6 bases). This CDR3 is CASSLGSGGAEQYF. In DNA, the CDR3 is TGTGCCAGCAGCTTAGGCAGTGGCGGGGCCGAGCAGTACTTC.